The clone carrying this T cell receptor (beta chain) occurred a few times. The antigen is unknown. These data belong to a study of post-analysis software for immune sequencing data. Study-wide findings and caveats: Compared with controls, patients had more of five or six TRBV segments, including TRBV5-6, TRBV5-1 and TRBV20-1.

CDR1 and CDR2 (germline): MDHEN, SYDVKM. V trimming: 8 bases; J trimming: 7 bases; junction bases outside the gene matches: 12. The CDR3 loop spans 14 amino acids. Unique molecular identifiers featured in each of the TCR beta cDNA libraries. One entry per CDR3 protein results from TCRdb running MiXCR on the PCR reads. Among over 700,000 distinct CDR3 sequences, about 27% were seen once, and the ten largest hold around 0.55%. Sequencing was done on a sample of blood. The chain recombines TRBV28 with TRBJ2-7; TRBD2 matches 9 bases. This sequence was found in a girl between 10 and 17 years old with multiple sclerosis. The CDR3 coding sequence is TGTGCCAGCGTGTTAATAGCGGGAGTAGGGGAGCAGTACTTC. Its protein is CASVLIAGVGEQYF.